These T cell receptor beta chains were read from a single sample in a study of shared clonotypes between healthy human individuals. The assay was immunoSEQ multiplex PCR, and TCRdb's table has in-frame clones only and misses some. Of about 2 million clones in the sample, 85% to 95% were seen once. Sequencing input: naive CD4+ T cells sorted from blood. The receptors were gathered from a man aged 18 to 29 in good health. CDR3s include the opening cysteine and the closing phenylalanine or tryptophan. D genes are given only for firm matches. Some rows have no size entry. The others give once, few or many, or a class for an expanded clone.

v_gene,d_gene,abundance,j_gene,CDR3aa,CDR3nt
TRBV5-6,-,-,TRBJ1-1,CASSFERTEAFF,TGTGCCAGCAGCTTCGAAAGGACTGAAGCTTTCTTT
TRBV29-1,-,-,TRBJ1-6,CSVGSSYNSPLHF,TGCAGCGTTGGGAGCTCCTATAATTCACCCCTCCACTTT
TRBV5-1,TRBD1,-,TRBJ2-5,CASSTGQFQETQYF,TGCGCCAGCAGCACGGGACAGTTCCAAGAGACCCAGTACTTC
TRBV18,TRBD1,-,TRBJ2-2,CASSPMEAGGTHGELFF,TGTGCCAGCTCACCAATGGAGGCAGGGGGTACGCACGGGGAGCTGTTTTTT
TRBV10-3,-,-,TRBJ1-4,CAISDGSNEKLFF,TGTGCCATCAGTGATGGGTCTAATGAAAAACTGTTTTTT
TRBV6-6,TRBD1,-,TRBJ1-2,CASRDWTGLSYGYTF,TGTGCCAGCAGGGACTGGACAGGGCTTAGCTATGGCTACACCTTC
TRBV6-1,-,-,TRBJ1-1,CASSEWPEAFF,TGTGCCAGCAGTGAGTGGCCTGAAGCTTTCTTT
TRBV9,TRBD1,-,TRBJ2-7,CASSVQGELTYEQYF,TGTGCCAGCAGCGTACAGGGGGAGCTGACCTACGAGCAGTACTTC
TRBV19,TRBD1,-,TRBJ2-7,CASSAPGQGTYEQYF,TGTGCCAGTAGTGCACCGGGACAGGGGACCTACGAGCAGTACTTC
TRBV5-1,TRBD1,-,TRBJ2-7,CASSLGTVSYEQYF,TGCGCCAGCAGCTTAGGGACAGTGTCCTACGAGCAGTACTTC
TRBV9,-,-,TRBJ2-1,CASSVLERVGEQFF,TGTGCCAGCAGCGTCTTGGAGAGGGTTGGTGAGCAGTTCTTC
TRBV30,-,-,TRBJ2-1,CAWTNSNEQFF,TGTGCCTGGACTAACTCTAATGAGCAGTTCTTC
TRBV5-4,-,-,TRBJ1-4,CASSFLGEKLFF,TGTGCCAGCAGCTTCTTAGGTGAAAAACTGTTTTTT
TRBV5-1,-,-,TRBJ1-1,CASSHGTTNTEAFF,TGCGCCAGCAGCCACGGGACAACGAACACTGAAGCTTTCTTT
TRBV19,TRBD2,-,TRBJ2-7,CASRLAGSSYEQYF,TGTGCCAGTAGACTAGCGGGGAGCTCCTACGAGCAGTACTTC
TRBV7-9,TRBD2,few,TRBJ2-7,CASSSSGRAADEQYF,TGTGCCAGCAGCTCTAGCGGGAGGGCCGCGGACGAGCAGTACTTC
TRBV7-9,TRBD1,-,TRBJ1-1,CASSLGQGNEAFF,TGTGCCAGCAGCTTAGGACAGGGGAATGAAGCTTTCTTT
TRBV6-1,TRBD2,-,TRBJ2-2,CASSGQGGGELFF,TGTGCCAGCAGTGGTCAGGGAGGGGGGGAGCTGTTTTTT
TRBV9,TRBD1,-,TRBJ2-5,CASSTWTGGETQYF,TGTGCCAGCAGCACTTGGACAGGGGGAGAGACCCAGTACTTC
TRBV30,-,-,TRBJ1-6,CAWSPSRRGNSPLHF,TGTGCCTGGAGTCCGTCCAGGAGGGGTAATTCACCCCTCCACTTT
TRBV4-1,TRBD2,-,TRBJ2-3,CASSSVGGGPSDTQYF,TGCGCCAGCTCCTCGGTGGGCGGGGGGCCCTCAGATACGCAGTATTTT
TRBV14,TRBD2,-,TRBJ2-1,CASSPLTPGTSNEQFF,TGTGCCAGCAGCCCCCTAACCCCCGGGACTAGCAATGAGCAGTTCTTC
TRBV28,TRBD2,few,TRBJ2-2,CASSLWRLAGGPGELFF,TGTGCCAGCAGTTTGTGGAGACTAGCGGGGGGCCCCGGGGAGCTGTTTTTT
TRBV19,-,-,TRBJ2-3,CATTPGADTQYF,TGTGCCACCACGCCGGGGGCAGATACGCAGTATTTT
TRBV6-5,TRBD1,-,TRBJ1-1,CASSSWEGANTEAFF,TGTGCCAGCAGTTCCTGGGAGGGGGCTAACACTGAAGCTTTCTTT
TRBV7-2,-,-,TRBJ1-1,CASSLLAGQYAEAFF,TGTGCCAGCAGCTTATTGGCGGGCCAGTACGCTGAAGCTTTCTTT
TRBV4-1,TRBD1,-,TRBJ1-4,CASSHLQGTNEKLFF,TGCGCCAGCAGCCACCTACAGGGGACTAATGAAAAACTGTTTTTT
TRBV7-2,-,-,TRBJ1-2,CASSLGWGAANYGYTF,TGTGCCAGCAGCTTAGGTTGGGGGGCAGCTAACTATGGCTACACCTTC
TRBV30,TRBD2,-,TRBJ2-1,CAWSVMKMAGGGWSYNEQFF,TGTGCCTGGAGTGTAATGAAGATGGCGGGAGGGGGGTGGTCCTACAATGAGCAGTTCTTC
TRBV11-2,TRBD1,-,TRBJ2-7,CASSFSTGPNYEQYF,TGTGCCAGCAGCTTTTCGACAGGGCCCAACTACGAGCAGTACTTC
TRBV7-2,-,-,TRBJ1-2,CASSKGTGGYTF,TGTGCCAGCAGCAAAGGTACAGGAGGCTACACCTTC
TRBV6-6,-,once,TRBJ1-1,CASSYSHSNTEAFF,TGTGCCAGCAGTTACTCGCACAGTAACACTGAAGCTTTCTTT
TRBV5-1,TRBD2,-,TRBJ2-5,CASSFSGGARETQYF,TGCGCCAGCAGCTTTAGCGGGGGGGCCCGAGAGACCCAGTACTTC
TRBV6-1,-,once,TRBJ2-7,CASSVTHNYEQYF,TGTGCCAGCAGTGTAACACACAACTACGAGCAGTACTTC
TRBV5-1,-,-,TRBJ1-3,CASSLDRPRDTIYF,TGCGCCAGCAGCTTGGACAGGCCCCGGGACACCATATATTTT
TRBV29-1,-,-,TRBJ1-1,CSVWTVGTEAFF,TGCAGCGTTTGGACAGTCGGCACTGAAGCTTTCTTT